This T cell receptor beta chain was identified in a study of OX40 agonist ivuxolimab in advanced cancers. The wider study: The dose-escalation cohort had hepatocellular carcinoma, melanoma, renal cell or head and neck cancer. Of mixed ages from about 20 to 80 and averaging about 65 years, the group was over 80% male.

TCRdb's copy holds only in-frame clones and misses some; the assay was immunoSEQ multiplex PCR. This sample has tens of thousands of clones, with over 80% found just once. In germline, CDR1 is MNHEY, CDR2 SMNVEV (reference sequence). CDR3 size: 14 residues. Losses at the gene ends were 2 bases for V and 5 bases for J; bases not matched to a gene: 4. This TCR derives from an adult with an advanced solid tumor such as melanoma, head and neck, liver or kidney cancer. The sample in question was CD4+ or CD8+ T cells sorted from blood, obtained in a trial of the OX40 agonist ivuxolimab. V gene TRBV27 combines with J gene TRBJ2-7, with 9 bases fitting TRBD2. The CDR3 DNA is TGTGCCAGCAGTTTAATCGGGACTAGCAACGAGCAGTACTTC. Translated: CASSLIGTSNEQYF.